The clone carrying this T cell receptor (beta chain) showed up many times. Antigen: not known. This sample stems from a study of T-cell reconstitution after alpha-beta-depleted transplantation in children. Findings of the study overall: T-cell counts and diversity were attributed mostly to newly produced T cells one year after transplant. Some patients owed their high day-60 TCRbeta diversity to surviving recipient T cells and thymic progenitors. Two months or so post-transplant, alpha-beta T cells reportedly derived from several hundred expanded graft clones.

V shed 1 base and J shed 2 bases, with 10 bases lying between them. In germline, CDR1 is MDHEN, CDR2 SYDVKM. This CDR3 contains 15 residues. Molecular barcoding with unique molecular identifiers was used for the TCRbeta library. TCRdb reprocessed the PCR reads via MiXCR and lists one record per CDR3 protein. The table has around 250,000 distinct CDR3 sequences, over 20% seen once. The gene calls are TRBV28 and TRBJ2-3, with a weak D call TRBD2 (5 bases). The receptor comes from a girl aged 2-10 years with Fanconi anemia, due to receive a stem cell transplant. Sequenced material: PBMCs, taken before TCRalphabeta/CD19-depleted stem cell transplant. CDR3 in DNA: TGTGCCAGCAGTTTATCGGGAAGTGACACAGATACGCAGTATTTT. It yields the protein CASSLSGSDTDTQYF.